This T cell receptor (beta chain) was captured in a study of blood T cell repertoires in COVID-19. About the research overall: T cells, B-cell-depleted T cells, or PBMCs supplied cDNA or gDNA.

Per the original data handling: The authors estimated nucleated cell counts from reference gene primer amplification. Method: immunoSEQ multiplex PCR; TCRdb's copy keeps in-frame clones and lacks some. V and J calls and clone size are those listed in that table; D and trimming were worked out from the DNA. The sample carries tens of thousands of clones, 80% to 85% recorded once. Germline CDR1 reads SGHRS; CDR2 reads YFSETQ. Trimming at V came to 5 bases and at J to 2 bases, leaving 6 bases not matched to a gene. The CDR3 runs 14 residues. Turning to this clone: Distinct nucleotide sequences in the sample also encode this CDR3.

The TCR sequence derives from a man under 40 with COVID-19, enrolled during active disease. The V gene is TRBV5-1, the J gene TRBJ2-7; 8 bases fit TRBD1. The specimen sequenced was peripheral blood. CDR3 sequence: CASSPGQGPYEQYF. In DNA form, the CDR3 reads TGCGCCAGCAGTCCAGGACAGGGTCCCTACGAGCAGTACTTC.